A selection of T cell receptor beta chains follows, all from one sample in a study of T cell changes during pregnancy in multiple sclerosis. Here immunoSEQ multiplex PCR was the method, and the copy in TCRdb shows in-frame clones only, minus some. This sample has tens of thousands of clones, with 92% found just once. The source material was peripheral blood, sampled in the third trimester of pregnancy. These receptors originate from a female donor with multiple sclerosis, enrolled in a pregnancy study. The CDR3 runs from the conserved cysteine through the conserved F or W. The D gene is left open where the match is weak. The size entry is marked missing in some rows and otherwise reads once, few, many or a size class.

clone size,V gene,J gene,D gene,CDR3 DNA,CDR3 protein
.,TRBV2,TRBJ2-1,.,TGTGCCAGCACCCCCTCTCTGGGACTCCAAAACAATGAGCAGTTCTTC,CASTPSLGLQNNEQFF
.,TRBV19,TRBJ1-1,TRBD1,TGTGCCAGTAGTCCTGGACAGGGGTGGGCGCTGAACACTGAAGCTTTCTTT,CASSPGQGWALNTEAFF
once,TRBV5-1,TRBJ2-7,TRBD1,TGCGCCAGCAGCTCAGGGGGCGAGCAGTACTTC,CASSSGGEQYF
.,TRBV19,TRBJ1-5,.,TGTGCCAGTAGTAAAGGAGGGTACCCAAATCAGCCCCAGCATTTT,CASSKGGYPNQPQHF
.,TRBV19,TRBJ1-2,TRBD1,TGTGCCAGCCGGGACAGGGGCGACTATGGCTACACCTTC,CASRDRGDYGYTF
once,TRBV9,TRBJ1-2,TRBD1,TGTGCCAGCAGCGAGGGACAGCCCGACCCTTTGGGCTACACCTTC,CASSEGQPDPLGYTF
.,TRBV9,TRBJ2-5,TRBD1,TGTGCCAGCAGCGGGACAGGGCAAGAGACCCAGTACTTC,CASSGTGQETQYF
.,TRBV18,TRBJ2-7,.,TGTGCCAGCTCACCACCTTTCGGCTACGAGCAGTACTTC,CASSPPFGYEQYF
once,TRBV29-1,TRBJ2-7,TRBD2,TGCAGCGTTGAAAAACAAGCGGGGGAGCAGTACTTC,CSVEKQAGEQYF
once,TRBV9,TRBJ2-7,TRBD2,TGTGCCAGCAGCCCCGAGGGACTAGCGGGATACGAGCAGTACTTC,CASSPEGLAGYEQYF
.,TRBV4-3,TRBJ2-2,.,TGCGCCAGCAGCCAAGATGGGACTTACACCGGGGAGCTGTTTTTT,CASSQDGTYTGELFF
.,TRBV5-8,TRBJ2-1,TRBD2,TGTGCCAGCAGCTTCTCGTCCAGGACTAGCAGATACAATGAGCAGTTCTTC,CASSFSSRTSRYNEQFF
.,TRBV19,TRBJ2-7,TRBD1,TGTGCCAGTAGTACCCGTGCTCGGACAGGGTTCTACGAGCAGTACTTC,CASSTRARTGFYEQYF
.,TRBV12-5,TRBJ2-3,.,TGTGCTAGTGCCCCGGAACTAGTATCAGATACGCAGTATTTT,CASAPELVSDTQYF
once,TRBV5-1,TRBJ1-2,.,TGCGCCAGCAGCTTGGATGTGTCAAACTATGGCTACACCTTC,CASSLDVSNYGYTF
.,TRBV7-9,TRBJ2-7,TRBD1,TGTGCCAGCAGCCCAGGACAGGGTGCCTACGAGCAGTACTTC,CASSPGQGAYEQYF
.,TRBV27,TRBJ2-3,.,TGTGCCAGCAGTCCCCCGACTTATAGCACAGATACGCAGTATTTT,CASSPPTYSTDTQYF
.,TRBV7-2,TRBJ1-3,.,TGTGCCAGCAGCTTGACCGGCAGGGGTTTCGGAAACACCATATATTTT,CASSLTGRGFGNTIYF
.,TRBV19,TRBJ2-3,TRBD2,TGTGCCAGTAGTATAGAGGCTAGCGGAAGCACAGATACGCAGTATTTT,CASSIEASGSTDTQYF
.,TRBV14,TRBJ1-1,.,TGTGCCAGCAGCCAAGAGCCAGGAAGTGGTACTGAAGCTTTCTTT,CASSQEPGSGTEAFF
.,TRBV12-5,TRBJ2-5,TRBD1,TGTGCTAGTGGCACCGGGACAGGGGGCTTAGAGACCCAGTACTTC,CASGTGTGGLETQYF
.,TRBV18,TRBJ2-2,TRBD1,TGTGCCAGCTCACCAAGACAGGGCGAAACCGGGGAGCTGTTTTTT,CASSPRQGETGELFF
.,TRBV11-1,TRBJ2-1,TRBD2,TGTGCCAGCAGCCGGACTAGCGGGAATACCTACAATGAGCAGTTCTTC,CASSRTSGNTYNEQFF
.,TRBV6-4,TRBJ2-7,TRBD1,TGTGCCAGCAGTGACTCCAGGGGGACAAACTACGAGCAGTACTTC,CASSDSRGTNYEQYF
.,TRBV29-1,TRBJ1-2,TRBD1,TGCAGCGTAGTGTGGGACAGCCTTGGCTACACCTTC,CSVVWDSLGYTF
.,TRBV27,TRBJ2-7,.,TGTGCCAGCAGTTTATGGCAGGGTGCCTACGAGCAGTACTTC,CASSLWQGAYEQYF
.,TRBV28,TRBJ1-4,TRBD1,TGTGCCAGCAGACGACAGGGCCCAGATGAAAAACTGTTTTTT,CASRRQGPDEKLFF
.,TRBV5-5,TRBJ2-7,TRBD2,TGTGCCAGCAGCTGGGTGTCTAGCGGGAATTACGAGCAGTACTTC,CASSWVSSGNYEQYF
.,TRBV5-1,TRBJ1-1,TRBD1,TGCGCCAGCAGCACCAGGACAGGGAACACTGAAGCTTTCTTT,CASSTRTGNTEAFF
once,TRBV18,TRBJ1-1,.,TGTGCCAGCTCACCACGACAGCCGAACACTGAAGCTTTCTTT,CASSPRQPNTEAFF
.,TRBV27,TRBJ2-7,TRBD2,TGTGCCAGCAGTCTAGCGGGAGGGGGCTACGAGCAGTACTTC,CASSLAGGGYEQYF
.,TRBV9,TRBJ2-2,TRBD1,TGTGCCAGCAGCGCCCGGGACAGGGAGCCACCCGGGGAGCTGTTTTTT,CASSARDREPPGELFF
.,TRBV9,TRBJ2-5,TRBD2,TGTGCCAGCAGCCCAAGGGGAGGGTTAGAGACCCAGTACTTC,CASSPRGGLETQYF
.,TRBV25-1,TRBJ1-2,.,TGTGCCAGCAGTGAATCTGCAGGGTCAAACTATGGCTACACCTTC,CASSESAGSNYGYTF
.,TRBV28,TRBJ2-7,.,TGTGCCCTGGGGGGACCGAGCTCCTACGAGCAGTACTTC,CALGGPSSYEQYF
.,TRBV19,TRBJ2-7,TRBD2,TGTGCCAGTAGCCTAGCGGGAGTATACGAGCAGTACTTC,CASSLAGVYEQYF
.,TRBV5-4,TRBJ2-4,.,TGTGCCAGCAGCTTGAATAGTCTCGGCATTCAGTACTTC,CASSLNSLGIQYF
.,TRBV18,TRBJ1-1,.,TGTGCCAGCTCACCGTCGGCTAGGAACACTGAAGCTTTCTTT,CASSPSARNTEAFF
once,TRBV2,TRBJ2-5,TRBD1,TGTGCCAGCAGCCGCAGGGGGCGAACGGAGACCCAGTACTTC,CASSRRGRTETQYF
.,TRBV7-2,TRBJ1-1,.,TGTGCCAGCACCCCCGACAGATTGAACACTGAAGCTTTCTTT,CASTPDRLNTEAFF
.,TRBV4-2,TRBJ2-3,TRBD2,TGTGCCAGCAGCCAGGATGGCGGGTTGACTAGCGGCCTCACAGATACGCAGTATTTT,CASSQDGGLTSGLTDTQYF
.,TRBV14,TRBJ2-7,TRBD1,TGTGCCAGCAGCCCCCACCGGACAGGGTCCTACGAGCAGTACTTC,CASSPHRTGSYEQYF
.,TRBV30,TRBJ2-3,.,TGTGCCTGGAGCCTGGGACGACGGGAGTCCGATACGCAGTATTTT,CAWSLGRRESDTQYF
once,TRBV30,TRBJ2-7,.,TGTGCCTGGAGTACCATAGCGGAGCAGTACTTC,CAWSTIAEQYF
.,TRBV7-9,TRBJ2-7,TRBD2,TGTGCCAGCAGCCATATCCAACTAGCGTACGAGCAGTACTTC,CASSHIQLAYEQYF
once,TRBV2,TRBJ2-1,TRBD2,TGTGCCAGCAGTTGGAGCGGGAACAATGAGCAGTTCTTC,CASSWSGNNEQFF
.,TRBV6-1,TRBJ2-2,.,TGTGCCAGCCGGTCTACAGGGTGGACCGGGGAGCTGTTTTTT,CASRSTGWTGELFF
.,TRBV19,TRBJ2-7,.,TGTGCCAGTAGTACCTTTCCTTACGAGCAGTACTTC,CASSTFPYEQYF
.,TRBV19,TRBJ1-4,TRBD1,TGTGCCAGCCGACGGACAGGGAGTAATGAAAAACTGTTTTTT,CASRRTGSNEKLFF
.,TRBV7-2,TRBJ2-3,.,TGTGCCAGCAGCTCGCGTGGGCAGGGGGATACGCAGTATTTT,CASSSRGQGDTQYF
.,TRBV19,TRBJ2-1,.,TGTGCCAGTAGTACCTCTAGTTACTCCTACAATGAGCAGTTCTTC,CASSTSSYSYNEQFF
.,TRBV28,TRBJ2-7,.,TGTGCCAGCAGTTTACGTAGGGTTATAGGGGCAGGGGAGCAGTACTTC,CASSLRRVIGAGEQYF
.,TRBV5-7,TRBJ2-5,TRBD2,TGTGCCAGCTTCCTGGGGGGGGAGCGGGAGACCCAGTACTTC,CASFLGGERETQYF
once,TRBV5-6,TRBJ1-1,TRBD1,TGTGCCAGCAGCCCGACAGGGTTGAACACTGAAGCTTTCTTT,CASSPTGLNTEAFF
.,TRBV12-5,TRBJ2-7,.,TGTGCTAGTGGTTTGGTAACAAGGGGCGAGCAGTACTTC,CASGLVTRGEQYF